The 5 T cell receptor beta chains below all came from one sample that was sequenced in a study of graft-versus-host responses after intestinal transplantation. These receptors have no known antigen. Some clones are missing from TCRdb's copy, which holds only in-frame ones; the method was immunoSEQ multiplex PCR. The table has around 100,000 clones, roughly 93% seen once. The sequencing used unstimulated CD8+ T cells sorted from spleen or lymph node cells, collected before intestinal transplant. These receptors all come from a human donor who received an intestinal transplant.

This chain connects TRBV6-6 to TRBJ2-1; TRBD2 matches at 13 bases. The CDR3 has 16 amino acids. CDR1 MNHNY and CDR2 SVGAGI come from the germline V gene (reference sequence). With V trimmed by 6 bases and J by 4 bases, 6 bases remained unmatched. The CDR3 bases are TGTGCCAGCAGGGAAACGGGACTAGCGGGGTACAATGAGCAGTTCTTC. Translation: CASRETGLAGYNEQFF.

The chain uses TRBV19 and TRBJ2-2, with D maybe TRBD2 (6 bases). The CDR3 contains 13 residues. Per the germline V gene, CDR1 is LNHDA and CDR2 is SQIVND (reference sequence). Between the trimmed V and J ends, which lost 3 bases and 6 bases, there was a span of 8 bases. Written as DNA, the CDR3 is TGTGCCAGTAGTATTTCTAGCGCCGGGGAGCTGTTTTTT. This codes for CASSISSAGELFF.

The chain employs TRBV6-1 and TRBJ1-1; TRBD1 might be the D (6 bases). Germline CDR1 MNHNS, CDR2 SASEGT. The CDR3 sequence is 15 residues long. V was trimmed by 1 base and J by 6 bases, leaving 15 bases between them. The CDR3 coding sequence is TGTGCCAGCAGTGAAGAGGGCAGGGGCAACGCTGAAGCTTTCTTT. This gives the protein CASSEEGRGNAEAFF.

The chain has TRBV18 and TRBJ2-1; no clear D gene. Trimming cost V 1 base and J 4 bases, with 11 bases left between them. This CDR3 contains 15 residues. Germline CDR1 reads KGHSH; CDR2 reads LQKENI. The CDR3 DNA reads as TGTGCCAGCTCACCACTGGCAGCCCTATACAATGAGCAGTTCTTC. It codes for CASSPLAALYNEQFF.

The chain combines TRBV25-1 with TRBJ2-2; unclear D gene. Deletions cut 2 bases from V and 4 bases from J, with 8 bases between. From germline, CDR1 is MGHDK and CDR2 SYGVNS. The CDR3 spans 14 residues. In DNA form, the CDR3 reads TGTGCCAGCAGTGAACCCGACACCACCGGGGAGCTGTTTTTT. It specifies CASSEPDTTGELFF.